The 9 T cell receptor beta chains presented below share a single source sample, sequenced in a study of OX40 agonist ivuxolimab in advanced cancers. Clones were read by immunoSEQ multiplex PCR, and TCRdb kept only the in-frame ones, dropping some. The data hold 65,000 to 75,000 clones, with approximately 78% observed a single time. Sequenced material: CD4+ or CD8+ T cells sorted from blood, taken in a trial of the OX40 agonist ivuxolimab. All receptors derive from an adult with an advanced solid tumor such as melanoma, head and neck, liver or kidney cancer.

V usage is TRBV6-1 and J usage is TRBJ1-5; 7 bases fit TRBD1. The CDR3 contains 16 residues. J lost 2 bases, V lost 6 bases, and 10 bases had no gene match. Germline CDR1 is MNHNS and CDR2 is SASEGT. The DNA for the CDR3 is TGTGCCAGCAGAGAACAGGGGCGGGATGGCAATCAGCCCCAGCATTTT. Translated: CASREQGRDGNQPQHF.

This rearrangement joins TRBV30 to TRBJ2-3; 12 bases map to TRBD2. Germline loops: CDR1 GTSNPN, CDR2 SVGIG (reference sequence). V dropped 5 bases and J dropped 3; count of bases not matched to a gene: 3. The CDR3 totals 14 residues. CDR3 residues: CAWGLAGPTDTQYF. The CDR3 nucleotides read TGTGCCTGGGGACTAGCGGGACCAACAGATACGCAGTATTTT.

The gene calls are TRBV5-5 and TRBJ2-3; D is unclear. Trimming removed 2 bases at V and 0 bases at J, with 7 bases between. This CDR3 spans 14 amino acids. Germline V gene sequence: CDR1 SGHKS, CDR2 YYEKEE (reference sequence). The DNA of the CDR3 is TGTGCCAGCAGCTTCGCCTCTAGCACAGATACGCAGTATTTT. Translating it yields CASSFASSTDTQYF. Using reference TRBV5-5 and TRBJ2-3 for the parts outside the CDR3, the full variable domain is DAGVTQSPTHLIKTRGQQVTLRCSPISGHKSVSWYQQVLGQGPQFIFQYYEKEERGRGNFPDRFSARQFPNYSSELNVNALLLGDSALYLCASSFASSTDTQYFGPGTRLTVL.

V usage is TRBV18 and J usage is TRBJ2-7; D remains unclear. The V and J ends lost 3 bases and 3 bases respectively, with 12 bases between them. The V gene's germline CDR1 is KGHSH and CDR2 LQKENI. The CDR3 consists of 14 residues. For the CDR3, the DNA is TGTGCCAGCTCACCGAGGCAGGTGAACTACGAGCAGTACGTC. This encodes CASSPRQVNYEQYV.

CDR3 sequence reads: CASSLMVRQFGSDTQYF. CDR3 coding DNA: TGTGCCAGCAGCTTAATGGTCCGGCAGTTCGGCTCAGATACGCAGTATTTT. The chain recombines TRBV7-3 with TRBJ2-3, with D unclear. This CDR3 contains 17 residues. Trimming left V 1 base short and J 4 bases short, with 18 bases between. CDR1 SGHTA and CDR2 FQGTGA come from the germline V gene.

The rearrangement uses TRBV28 and TRBJ2-7; D remains ambiguous. The germline CDR1 and CDR2 sequences are MDHEN and SYDVKM. V lost 6 bases to trimming and J lost 12 bases, with 21 bases between them. This CDR3 contains 13 residues. CDR3 DNA: TGTGCCAGCAGACTCGACCAGCGAGCCCACCCGTACTTC. It specifies CASRLDQRAHPYF.

The chain is built from TRBV7-2 and TRBJ2-7, with TRBD1 matching over 7 bases. Germline V CDR1 and CDR2: SGHTA, FQGNSA. CDR3 length: 14 amino acids. The trim removed 5 bases at V and 2 bases at J, leaving 6 bases unmatched. For the CDR3, the DNA is TGTGCCAGCAGCATCGAGGGGGCTACCTACGAGCAGTACGTC. Its protein is CASSIEGATYEQYV.

The chain couples TRBV11-2 to TRBJ2-3; perhaps TRBD2 as D (6 bases). Trimming left V 5 bases short and J 0 bases short, with 15 bases between. The CDR3 extends over 16 amino acids. Germline V gene lookup returns CDR1 SGHAT and CDR2 FQNNGV. The CDR3 reads CASSGRLSYSTDTQYF. The CDR3 bases are TGTGCCAGCAGCGGGAGGTTATCGTATAGCACAGATACGCAGTATTTT.

This clone was detected a few times. The V gene is TRBV28, the J gene TRBJ1-2; 9 bases map to TRBD1. The trim removed 8 bases at V and 8 bases at J, leaving 9 bases unmatched. This CDR3 contains 13 residues. The germline gives CDR1 MDHEN, CDR2 SYDVKM. CDR3 nucleotides: TGTGCCAGCGTAAGGACAGGGGCTGCGGGCTACACCTTC. Translating gives CASVRTGAAGYTF.